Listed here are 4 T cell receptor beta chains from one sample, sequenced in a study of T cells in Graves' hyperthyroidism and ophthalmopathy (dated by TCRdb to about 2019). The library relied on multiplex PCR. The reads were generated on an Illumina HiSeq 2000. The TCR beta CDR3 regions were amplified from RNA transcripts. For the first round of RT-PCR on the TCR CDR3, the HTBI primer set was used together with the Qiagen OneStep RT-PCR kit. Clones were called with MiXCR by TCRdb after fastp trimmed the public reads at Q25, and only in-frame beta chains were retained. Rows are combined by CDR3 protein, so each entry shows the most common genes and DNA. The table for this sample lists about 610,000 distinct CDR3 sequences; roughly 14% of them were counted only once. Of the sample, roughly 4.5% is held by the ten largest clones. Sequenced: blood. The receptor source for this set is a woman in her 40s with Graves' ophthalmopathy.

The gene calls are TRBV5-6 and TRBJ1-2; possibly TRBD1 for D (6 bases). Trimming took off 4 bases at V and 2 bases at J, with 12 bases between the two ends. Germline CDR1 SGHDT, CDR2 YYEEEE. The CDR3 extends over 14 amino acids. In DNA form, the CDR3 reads TGTGCCAGCAGCCTGGGGGCGCAGAACTATGGCTACACCTTC. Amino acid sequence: CASSLGAQNYGYTF.

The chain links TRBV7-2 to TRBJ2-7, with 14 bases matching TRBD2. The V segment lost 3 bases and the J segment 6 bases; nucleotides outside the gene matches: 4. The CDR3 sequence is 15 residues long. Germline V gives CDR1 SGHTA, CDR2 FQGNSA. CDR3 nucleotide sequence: TGTGCCAGCAGCTTTGGGACTAGCGGGAGTCTCGAGCAGTACTTC. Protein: CASSFGTSGSLEQYF.

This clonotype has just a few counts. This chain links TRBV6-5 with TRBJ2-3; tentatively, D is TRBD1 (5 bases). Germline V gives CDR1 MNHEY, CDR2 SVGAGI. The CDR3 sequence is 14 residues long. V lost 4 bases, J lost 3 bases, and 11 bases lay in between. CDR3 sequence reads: CASSSQGSTDTQYF. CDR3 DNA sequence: TGTGCCAGCAGTTCTCAGGGTTCGACAGATACGCAGTATTTT.

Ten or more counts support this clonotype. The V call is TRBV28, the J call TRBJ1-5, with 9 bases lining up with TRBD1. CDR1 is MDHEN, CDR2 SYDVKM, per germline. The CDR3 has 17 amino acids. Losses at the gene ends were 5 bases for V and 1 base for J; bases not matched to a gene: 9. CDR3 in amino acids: CASSAVGTGPSNQPQHF. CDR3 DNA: TGTGCCAGCAGTGCCGTAGGGACAGGGCCCAGCAATCAGCCCCAGCATTTT.